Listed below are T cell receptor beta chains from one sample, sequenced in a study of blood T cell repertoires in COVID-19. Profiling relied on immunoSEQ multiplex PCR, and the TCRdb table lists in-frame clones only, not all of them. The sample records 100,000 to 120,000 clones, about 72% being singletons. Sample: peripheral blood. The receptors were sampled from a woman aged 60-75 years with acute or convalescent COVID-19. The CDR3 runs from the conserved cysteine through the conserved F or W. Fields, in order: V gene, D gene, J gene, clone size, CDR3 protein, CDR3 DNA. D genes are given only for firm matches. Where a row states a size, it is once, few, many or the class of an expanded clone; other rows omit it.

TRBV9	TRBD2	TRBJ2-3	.	CASSVGEGRGTDTQYF	TGTGCCAGCAGCGTAGGGGAGGGCCGAGGCACAGATACGCAGTATTTT
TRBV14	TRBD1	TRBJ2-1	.	CASSHRQGSVSLNEQFF	TGTGCCAGCAGCCACCGACAGGGTTCGGTATCTCTCAATGAGCAGTTCTTC
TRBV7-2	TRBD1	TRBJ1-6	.	CASSPRIETGRSPLHF	TGTGCCAGCAGCCCCCGAATAGAGACAGGGAGGTCACCCCTCCACTTT
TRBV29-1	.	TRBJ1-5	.	CSVKEGSANQPQHF	TGCAGCGTTAAAGAGGGGAGCGCCAATCAGCCCCAGCATTTT
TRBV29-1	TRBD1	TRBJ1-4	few	CSVEDPTRQGGKLFF	TGCAGCGTTGAAGATCCAACCCGACAGGGTGGAAAACTGTTTTTT
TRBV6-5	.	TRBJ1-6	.	CASRPGFGSPLHF	TGTGCCAGCAGACCAGGGTTTGGGTCACCCCTCCACTTT
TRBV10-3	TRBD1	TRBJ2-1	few	CAISDPGDRGNEQFF	TGTGCCATCAGTGATCCTGGGGACAGGGGAAATGAGCAGTTCTTC
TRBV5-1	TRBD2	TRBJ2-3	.	CASSRERGRGTDTQYF	TGCGCCAGCAGCAGGGAGCGGGGGCGAGGCACAGATACGCAGTATTTT
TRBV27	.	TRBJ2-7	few	CASATGILIYEQYF	TGTGCCAGCGCGACAGGTATACTAATTTACGAGCAGTACTTC
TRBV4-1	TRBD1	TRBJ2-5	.	CASSQGQGAGRETQYF	TGCGCCAGCAGCCAAGGACAGGGGGCAGGGAGAGAGACCCAGTACTTC
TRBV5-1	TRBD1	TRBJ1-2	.	CASSLAVRGQGGGYTF	TGCGCCAGCAGCTTGGCGGTACGGGGACAGGGCGGTGGCTACACCTTC
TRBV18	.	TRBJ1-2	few	CASSPTMDSSPGYTF	TGTGCCAGCTCGCCTACAATGGACAGCTCACCTGGCTACACCTTC
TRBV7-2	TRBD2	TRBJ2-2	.	CASSSSGVNTGELFF	TGTGCCAGCAGCTCAAGCGGGGTTAACACCGGGGAGCTGTTTTTT
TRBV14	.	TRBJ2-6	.	CASSLRQGGANVLTF	TGTGCCAGCAGCCTGCGGCAGGGTGGGGCCAACGTCCTGACTTTC
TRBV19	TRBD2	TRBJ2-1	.	CASSIRSGDNEQFF	TGTGCCAGTAGTATACGTAGCGGGGACAATGAGCAGTTCTTC
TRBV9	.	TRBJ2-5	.	CASSPGGGQETQYF	TGTGCCAGCAGCCCCGGTGGGGGCCAGGAGACCCAGTACTTC